The rows below give T cell receptor beta chains drawn from one sample of a study of blood T cell repertoires in COVID-19. The assay was immunoSEQ multiplex PCR, and TCRdb's table has in-frame clones only and misses some. The sample yields 250,000 to 300,000 clones, around nine tenths seen once. Sequenced material: PBMCs or T cells enriched from blood (not recorded which). These TCRs come from a woman aged 60 to 75 in a cohort exposed to, infected with or recovered from COVID-19 (not recorded which). CDR3s include the opening cysteine and the closing phenylalanine or tryptophan. Each record gives: clone size, V gene, J gene, D gene, CDR3 DNA, CDR3 protein. The D gene is left open where the match is weak. Part of the rows lack a size; the others show once, few, many or a class for expanded clones.

>once|TRBV5-4|TRBJ2-7|TRBD2
TGTGCCAGCAGCATGGATGGCGGGAGTTACAACGAGCAGTACTTC
CASSMDGGSYNEQYF
>NA|TRBV6-5|TRBJ2-7|NA
TGTGCCAGCAGGAGGGACTCCTACGAGCAGTACTTC
CASRRDSYEQYF
>NA|TRBV11-2|TRBJ2-3|TRBD1
TGTGCCAGCAGCTTAGTGGGACAGGGTGATACGCAGTATTTT
CASSLVGQGDTQYF
>NA|TRBV11-2|TRBJ1-2|NA
TGTGCCAGCAGCTCGCCCGGGGGGGGCCACTATGGCTACACCTTC
CASSSPGGGHYGYTF
>NA|TRBV5-8|TRBJ1-2|NA
TGTGCCAGCAGTTTTGGACAGACAAAGGGACATGGCTACACCTTC
CASSFGQTKGHGYTF
>NA|TRBV28|TRBJ1-2|NA
TGTGCCAGCAGTTCAGGGACTGTTTATGGCTACACCTTC
CASSSGTVYGYTF
>once|TRBV19|TRBJ1-5|NA
TGTGCCAGTAGTATTGAGTTAAATAGCAATCAGCCCCAGCATTTT
CASSIELNSNQPQHF
>NA|TRBV5-1|TRBJ2-7|NA
TGCGCCAGCAGCTTGCTGGCCCCCTACGAGCAGTACTTC
CASSLLAPYEQYF
>few|TRBV6-5|TRBJ2-7|TRBD2
TGTGCCAGCACCACCCGGACTAGCGGGAGCAACGAGCAGTACTTC
CASTTRTSGSNEQYF
>NA|TRBV7-9|TRBJ2-1|TRBD2
TGTGCCAGCAGCTCCCATAAGACTAGCGGGAGGCACGGTGAGCAGTTCTTC
CASSSHKTSGRHGEQFF
>NA|TRBV7-8|TRBJ2-1|NA
TGTGCCAGCAGCCCGACCGGCGGCCCCTACAATGAGCAGTTCTTC
CASSPTGGPYNEQFF
>NA|TRBV28|TRBJ2-1|TRBD1
TGTGCCAGCACCACCCAGGGGGATGAGCAGTTCTTC
CASTTQGDEQFF
>NA|TRBV12-3/TRBV12-4|TRBJ1-5|NA
TGTGCCAGCAGGTACGGGTCTCAGCCCCAGCATTTT
CASRYGSQPQHF
>NA|TRBV29-1|TRBJ2-7|NA
TGCAGCGTTGAAGAGGGGGGGCGGTACGAGCAGTACTTC
CSVEEGGRYEQYF
>NA|TRBV12-2|TRBJ2-1|NA
TGTGCAAGTCGCTTAGAACCGGTGCTAGCGGGAGGCCTAAAATTAGCGAGTGAGCAGTTCTTC
CASRLEPVLAGGLKLASEQFF
>NA|TRBV7-2|TRBJ2-1|NA
TGTGCCAGCAGCTTAAGTCTACCCTCCTACAATGAGCAGTTCTTC
CASSLSLPSYNEQFF
>few|TRBV28|TRBJ2-1|NA
TGTGCCAGCAGTTTAACGTCCGGGAATGAGCAGTTCTTC
CASSLTSGNEQFF
>once|TRBV6-6|TRBJ2-7|TRBD1
TGTGCCAGCAGTTACAGGGGACAGGTGGGCGAGCAGTACTTC
CASSYRGQVGEQYF
>NA|TRBV5-1|TRBJ2-7|NA
TGCGCCAGCAGCTTGCGTGACGAGCAGTACTTC
CASSLRDEQYF
>NA|TRBV27|TRBJ2-5|TRBD2
TGTGCCAGCAGTTCCCCTGCGGGAGCTAGGGAGACCCAGTACTTC
CASSSPAGARETQYF
>NA|TRBV7-8|TRBJ1-3|TRBD1
TGTGCCACCGGCATACAGGGGGCTTCTGGAAACACCATATATTTT
CATGIQGASGNTIYF
>NA|TRBV2|TRBJ1-5|TRBD1
TGTGCCAGCAGCCTACAGGGGAGTCAGCCCCAGCATTTT
CASSLQGSQPQHF
>NA|TRBV4-3|TRBJ2-2|TRBD1
TGCGCCAGCAGCCACGAGGGGGCGGGCGGGGAGCTGTTTTTT
CASSHEGAGGELFF
>NA|TRBV18|TRBJ1-3|NA
TGTGCCAGCTCACCACCGGAGGGGAGGACTTCTGGAAACACCATATATTTT
CASSPPEGRTSGNTIYF
>NA|TRBV28|TRBJ1-5|NA
TGTGCCAGCAGTGCCGGGGGGGGGTACAATCAGCCCCAGCATTTT
CASSAGGGYNQPQHF
>once|TRBV7-2|TRBJ1-5|TRBD1
TGTGCCAGCAGCATAAGGACAGGGGGGAGGCAGCCCCAGCATTTT
CASSIRTGGRQPQHF
>once|TRBV19|TRBJ2-3|NA
TGTGCCACTCGACGGACTAGCACAGATACGCAGTATTTT
CATRRTSTDTQYF
>NA|TRBV28|TRBJ1-6|TRBD1
TGTGCCAGCAGTTTACCCCTTACAGGGACAGCCGATTCACCCCTCCACTTT
CASSLPLTGTADSPLHF
>NA|TRBV2|TRBJ2-7|NA
TGTGCCAGCAGTGAAATACTAGCCGCGCAGTACTTC
CASSEILAAQYF
>NA|TRBV28|TRBJ1-6|NA
TGTGCCAGCAGTTTGAGGGGGGGGAGAGTAATCGTTGGATCCCTCCACTTT
CASSLRGGRVIVGSLHF
>NA|TRBV30|TRBJ1-1|TRBD1
TGTGCCTGGAGTGACGGACAGGGTTCCGAAGCTTTCTTT
CAWSDGQGSEAFF
>NA|TRBV27|TRBJ1-5|NA
TGTGCCAGCAGTTCTAACAATCAGCCCCAGCATTTT
CASSSNNQPQHF
>NA|TRBV28|TRBJ1-1|TRBD1
TGTGCCAGCAGAGCAGGGGGCACTGAAGCTTTCTTT
CASRAGGTEAFF
>NA|TRBV7-2|TRBJ2-7|NA
TGTGCCAGCAGCCCAACACTAGCAAACGAGCAGTACTTC
CASSPTLANEQYF
>NA|TRBV11-2|TRBJ2-2|TRBD1
TGTGCCAGCAGCTTACAGGGGGTTCACACCGGGGAGCTGTTTTTT
CASSLQGVHTGELFF
>once|TRBV2|TRBJ1-3|NA
TGTGCCAGCAGCGCCCTGGGCAGGGCGGGAGGAAACACCATATATTTT
CASSALGRAGGNTIYF
>NA|TRBV19|TRBJ1-5|NA
TGTGCCAGTAGTATAATCGGGACTACCAATCAGCCCCAGCATTTT
CASSIIGTTNQPQHF
>NA|TRBV7-3|TRBJ1-2|NA
TGTGCCAGCAGCTCCCGGACACGAGATGGCTACACCTTC
CASSSRTRDGYTF
>NA|TRBV6-5|TRBJ2-7|TRBD1
TGTGCCAGCAGAAGACAGGGGCCAAGTTCCTACGAGCAGTACTTC
CASRRQGPSSYEQYF
>once|TRBV6-4|TRBJ2-2|NA
TGTGCCAGCAAGCCGCAGGGGGGCACCGGGGAGCTGTTTTTT
CASKPQGGTGELFF
>once|TRBV2|TRBJ1-5|NA
TGTGCCAGCAGGGGCCGGCAGGCGGGTAATCAGCCCCAGCATTTT
CASRGRQAGNQPQHF
>NA|TRBV28|TRBJ2-7|TRBD1
TGTGCCAGCAGTGGACAGGGACTCTACGAGCAGTACTTC
CASSGQGLYEQYF
>NA|TRBV18|TRBJ2-1|TRBD2
TGTGCCAGCTCCCAAGGACTAGGTGAGCAGTTCTTC
CASSQGLGEQFF
>NA|TRBV29-1|TRBJ1-5|TRBD1
TGCAGCGCCCGGGACAGGGAAACGGGTCAGCCCCAGCATTTT
CSARDRETGQPQHF
>NA|TRBV9|TRBJ1-1|NA
TGTGCCAGCAGCCCGAGATCCGTTGGCACTGAAGCTTTCTTT
CASSPRSVGTEAFF